The 14 T cell receptor beta chains reported below all come from one sample, sequenced in a study of T cell responses to AZD1222 COVID-19 vaccine. This table comes from immunoSEQ multiplex PCR, and its TCRdb copy is limited to in-frame clones, with some not included. The sample lists about 120,000 clones, more than 85% occurring once. Sequences were derived from peripheral blood, sampled on day 0 of AZD1222 vaccination. Receptors originate from an adult in good health.

This clone was seen a handful of times. The J gene is TRBJ2-2, the V gene TRBV27; D might be TRBD1 or TRBD2, each matching 5 bases. CDR3 length: 15 amino acids. Trimming left V 2 bases short and J 5 bases short, with 12 bases between. Germline-derived CDR1 and CDR2 are MNHEY and SMNVEV (reference sequence). CDR3 sequence reads: CASSLVQGETGELFF. Written as DNA, the CDR3 is TGTGCCAGCAGTTTAGTCCAGGGAGAAACCGGGGAGCTGTTTTTT.

The rearrangement joins TRBV30 to TRBJ1-4; 9 bases fit TRBD1. CDR3 length: 13 residues. With V trimmed by 0 bases and J by 11 bases, 4 bases remained unmatched. The germline V gene has CDR1 GTSNPN and CDR2 SVGIG (reference sequence). CDR3 DNA sequence: TGTGCCTGGAGTGTAGCCGACAGGGGGAAACTGTTTTTT. Translating gives CAWSVADRGKLFF.

The chain joins TRBV27 to TRBJ2-5, with 13 positions matching TRBD2. CDR1 and CDR2 from the germline V gene are MNHEY and SMNVEV (reference sequence). J gave up 5 bases and V 5 bases, and 5 bases lay outside the gene matches. There are 15 residues in the CDR3. The CDR3 reads CASSQLAGGLETQYF. The DNA of the CDR3 is TGTGCCAGCAGTCAACTAGCGGGGGGGCTGGAGACCCAGTACTTC.

This chain joins TRBV27 and TRBJ2-1, with 8 bases matching TRBD2. The germline CDR1 and CDR2 sequences are MNHEY and SMNVEV (reference sequence). The ends lost 6 bases at V and 9 bases at J; junction bases unmatched: 10. The CDR3 is made up of 14 amino acids. This CDR3 reads CASRAGLEIFEQFF. Written as DNA, the CDR3 is TGTGCCAGCAGGGCGGGACTAGAGATCTTTGAGCAGTTCTTC.

The chain has TRBV28 and TRBJ2-2, with 10 bases fitting TRBD2. J lost 4 bases, V lost 2 bases, and 7 bases had no gene match. The CDR3 spans 17 residues. CDR1 is MDHEN, CDR2 SYDVKM, per germline. CDR3 bases: TGTGCCAGCAGTTTACCCCTAGCGGGGGAGGCCACCGGGGAGCTGTTTTTT. Protein product: CASSLPLAGEATGELFF.

This sequence joins TRBV28 and TRBJ1-5; tentatively, D is TRBD1 (5 bases). The CDR3 length is 15 residues. Germline loops: CDR1 MDHEN, CDR2 SYDVKM. V shed 5 bases and J shed 0 bases, with 11 bases lying between them. The CDR3 loop is CASSTYRYSNQPQHF. The DNA of the CDR3 is TGTGCCAGCAGTACCTACAGGTATAGCAATCAGCCCCAGCATTTT.

The genes are TRBV7-3 and TRBJ1-1; D gene ambiguous. This CDR3 has 13 residues. Between the trimmed V and J ends, which lost 5 bases and 5 bases, there was a span of 12 bases. From germline, CDR1 is SGHTA and CDR2 FQGTGA. CDR3 in DNA: TGTGCCAGCAGCCGGGGAGCGGGGACTGAAGCTTTCTTT. Translated: CASSRGAGTEAFF.

This clone was seen only a few times. V usage is TRBV5-6 and J usage is TRBJ1-5; possible D gene TRBD1, 5 bases. Germline CDR1 SGHDT, CDR2 YYEEEE. V was pared by 2 bases and J by 0 bases, with 12 bases between. This CDR3 contains 16 residues. DNA of the CDR3: TGTGCCAGCAGCTTTGCAGGGCCGGATAGCAATCAGCCCCAGCATTTT. Protein: CASSFAGPDSNQPQHF.

This clone has a single count. J is TRBJ2-3 and V is TRBV9; 9 bases are shared with TRBD2. This CDR3 has 15 residues. Germline V gene lookup returns CDR1 SGDLS and CDR2 YYNGEE. The V segment lost 0 bases and the J segment 4 bases; nucleotides outside the gene matches: 3. The CDR3 sequence: CASSVGGGRADTQYF. CDR3 nucleotide sequence: TGTGCCAGCAGCGTAGGCGGCGGGAGGGCAGATACGCAGTATTTT.

The chain couples TRBV11-1 to TRBJ1-1, with a possible D match to TRBD1 (6 bases). Between the trimmed V and J ends, which lost 2 bases and 4 bases, there was a span of 17 bases. The CDR3 consists of 16 residues. CDR1 is SGHAT and CDR2 is FQDESV in the germline V gene (reference sequence). CDR3 region: CASSLIRQGLGTEAFF. CDR3 in DNA: TGTGCCAGCAGCTTAATCCGTCAGGGGTTGGGCACTGAAGCTTTCTTT.

The chain employs TRBV6-5 and TRBJ2-7; no clear D gene. The V end lost 4 bases, the J end lost 2 bases, and 12 bases lay between the germline ends. The CDR3 consists of 14 residues. CDR1 and CDR2 from the germline V gene are MNHEY and SVGAGI. CDR3 amino acids: CASSSLVLPYEQYF. As DNA, the CDR3 is TGTGCCAGCAGTTCCCTAGTTCTCCCCTACGAGCAGTACTTC.

The J gene is TRBJ2-4, the V gene TRBV7-9; TRBD2 is a possible D gene (7 bases). The V and J ends lost 5 bases and 6 bases respectively, with 17 bases between them. CDR1 and CDR2 (germline): SEHNR, FQNEAQ (reference sequence). There are 15 residues in the CDR3. The DNA of the CDR3 is TGTGCCAGCAGCCAGTCCAGGGGAGGGGGAAACATTCAGTACTTC. This translates into CASSQSRGGGNIQYF.

The chain employs TRBV2 and TRBJ1-1; D is possibly TRBD1 (5 bases). The CDR3 is 14 residues long. The germline V and J ends were trimmed by 6 bases and 1 base, with 12 bases remaining between them. Per the germline V gene, CDR1 is SNHLY and CDR2 is FYNNEI. CDR3 nucleotides: TGTGCCAGCAGGGTAGACAGTCGGAACACTGAAGCTTTCTTT. This translates into CASRVDSRNTEAFF.

This clone is a singleton in its sample. This sequence joins TRBV28 and TRBJ1-6; the D is unclear. V lost 3 bases to trimming and J lost 0 bases, with 6 bases between them. The CDR3 has 15 amino acids. The germline V gene encodes CDR1 MDHEN and CDR2 SYDVKM. CDR3 bases: TGTGCCAGCAGTTTTGTGAGCTCCTATAATTCACCCCTCCACTTT. This gives the protein CASSFVSSYNSPLHF.